Included here is one T cell receptor (beta chain) sequence, with context. Its target is unknown. The germline gives CDR1 SNHLY, CDR2 FYNNEI. The CDR3 loop spans 14 amino acids. V was pared by 3 bases and J by 3 bases, with 11 bases between. Those who donated were healthy bone marrow donors. The sample belongs to a study of cytomegalovirus exposure and HLA in healthy donors. Study-level results: Cytomegalovirus-associated status was assigned to approximately 160 TCR beta chains.

PCR was performed using 60 Vbeta and 13 Jbeta primers. The protocol was immunoSEQ multiplex PCR, while the TCRdb copy is restricted to in-frame clones and leaves out a portion. This table holds over 140,000 clones, 70% to 85% found once. This sequence joins TRBV2 and TRBJ1-1; weak D call: TRBD1 (6 bases). The material sequenced was PBMCs. This sequence was found in a man aged 30 to 39 in good health and CMV-seropositive. For the CDR3, the DNA is TGTGCCAGCAGTGACGCAGGGGTGTACACTGAAGCTTTCTTT. Protein sequence: CASSDAGVYTEAFF.